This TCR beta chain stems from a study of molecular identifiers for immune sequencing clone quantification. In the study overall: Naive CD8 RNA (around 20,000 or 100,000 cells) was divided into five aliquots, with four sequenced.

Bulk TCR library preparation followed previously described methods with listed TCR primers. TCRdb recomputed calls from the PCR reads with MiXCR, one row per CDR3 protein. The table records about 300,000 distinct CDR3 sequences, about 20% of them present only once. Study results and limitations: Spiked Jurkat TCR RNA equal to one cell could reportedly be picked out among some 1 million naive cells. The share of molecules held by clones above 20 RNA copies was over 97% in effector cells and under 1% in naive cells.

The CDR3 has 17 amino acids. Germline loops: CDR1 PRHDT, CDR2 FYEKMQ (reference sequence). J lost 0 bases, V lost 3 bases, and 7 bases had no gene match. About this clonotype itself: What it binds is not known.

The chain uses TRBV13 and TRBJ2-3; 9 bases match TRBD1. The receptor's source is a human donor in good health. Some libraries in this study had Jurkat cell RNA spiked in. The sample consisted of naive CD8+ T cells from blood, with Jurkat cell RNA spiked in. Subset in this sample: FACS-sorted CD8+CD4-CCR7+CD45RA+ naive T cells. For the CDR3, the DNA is TGTGCCAGCAGCTTCCTGACGGACAGGGGAAGCACAGATACGCAGTATTTT. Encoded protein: CASSFLTDRGSTDTQYF.